The 14 T cell receptor beta chains listed next were all sequenced from one sample in a study of CD4 T cells in relation to SARS-CoV-2 and coronaviruses. Their antigens remain unidentified. Using immunoSEQ multiplex PCR, the repertoire was profiled, and TCRdb retains in-frame clones only, with some absent. The sample contains 38,000 or so clones, 77% of which appear only once. Source material: memory CD4+ T cells from PBMCs, cultured in vitro. The receptors were sampled from an adult with COVID-19.

The chain has TRBV12-3 or TRBV12-4 and TRBJ2-1; D call uncertain. Trimming removed 4 bases from V and 7 bases from J, with 5 bases in between. CDR3 size: 11 residues. The CDR3 loop reads CASSWDNEQFF. The CDR3 DNA sequence: TGTGCCAGCAGTTGGGATAATGAGCAGTTCTTC.

V usage is TRBV3-1 (or the pseudogene TRBV3-2) and J usage is TRBJ2-2, with TRBD2 matching 8 bases. With 4 bases clipped from V and 2 bases from J, the junction kept 3 bases outside the gene matches. Looked up from germline, CDR1 is LGHDT and CDR2 is YNNKEL (reference sequence). The length of the CDR3 is 15 residues. The CDR3 DNA is TGTGCCAGCAGCCTTACTAGCGGAAACACCGGGGAGCTGTTTTTT. Translation gives CASSLTSGNTGELFF.

This rearrangement joins TRBV28 to TRBJ2-3, with a tentative D call TRBD2 (6 bases). Deletions cut 5 bases from V and 2 bases from J, with 14 bases between. The CDR3 consists of 15 residues. Germline V gene sequence: CDR1 MDHEN, CDR2 SYDVKM. This chain's CDR3 is CASSSTGTYTDTQYF. The CDR3 DNA is TGTGCCAGCAGTAGCACCGGGACTTACACAGATACGCAGTATTTT.

V and J are TRBV30 and TRBJ2-3; 7 bases fit TRBD2. CDR3 length equals 13 residues. Germline loops: CDR1 GTSNPN, CDR2 SVGIG (reference sequence). With V trimmed by 7 bases and J by 1 base, 5 bases remained unmatched. In nucleotides, the CDR3 is TGTGCCTTCGATACTAGCGGCACAGATACGCAGTATTTT. Translation gives CAFDTSGTDTQYF.

The rearrangement joins TRBV5-1 to TRBJ2-6, with D tentatively TRBD2 (5 bases). Germline assignment: CDR1 SGHRS and CDR2 YFSETQ. The CDR3 has 15 amino acids. Between the trimmed V and J ends, which lost 4 bases and 0 bases, there was a span of 8 bases. The CDR3, as DNA: TGCGCCAGCAGCGTCGGGAACTCTGGGGCCAACGTCCTGACTTTC. Its translation: CASSVGNSGANVLTF.

This clone turned up a few times. This sequence joins TRBV3-1 (or the pseudogene TRBV3-2) and TRBJ1-6; D ambiguous. The CDR3 is made up of 14 amino acids. The V and J ends lost 1 base and 10 bases respectively, with 11 bases between them. Germline V gene data show CDR1 as LGHDT and CDR2 as YNNKEL (reference sequence). CDR3 DNA: TGTGCCAGCAGCCAAGTCGTGGATGGCTCACCCCTCCACTTT. The encoded protein is CASSQVVDGSPLHF.

This clone was counted a single time. V gene TRBV20-1 combines with J gene TRBJ2-3, with D possibly being TRBD2 (6 bases). The V and J ends lost 3 bases and 3 bases respectively, with 16 bases between them. This CDR3 is 15 amino acids long. Germline CDR1 is DFQATT and CDR2 is SNEGSKA (reference sequence). The CDR3 loop reads CSASVSGSETDTQYF. CDR3 nucleotide sequence: TGCAGTGCTAGTGTTTCCGGGAGTGAAACAGATACGCAGTATTTT.

CDR3 protein: CASSPGVSYEQYF. DNA of the CDR3: TGTGCCAGCTCACCGGGAGTCTCCTACGAGCAGTACTTC. This chain joins TRBV18 and TRBJ2-7; D may be TRBD2 (5 bases). The CDR3 spans 13 residues. V dropped 3 bases and J dropped 0 bases, with 6 bases sitting between them. Per the germline V gene, CDR1 is KGHSH and CDR2 is LQKENI.

J is TRBJ2-3 and V is TRBV9; the match to TRBD2 covers 11 bases. This CDR3 has 15 residues. Germline CDR1 and CDR2: SGDLS and YYNGEE. Trimming took 3 bases from V and 6 from J; bases not matched to a gene: 6. The CDR3 region has the DNA TGTGCCAGCAGCGGACTAGCGGGATTGTCGGATACGCAGTATTTT. It yields the protein CASSGLAGLSDTQYF. Variable domain in full (rest from reference TRBV9 and TRBJ2-3): DSGVTQTPKHLITATGQRVTLRCSPRSGDLSVYWYQQSLDQGLQFLIQYYNGEERAKGNILERFSAQQFPDLHSELNLSSLELGDSALYFCASSGLAGLSDTQYFGPGTRLTVL.

The J gene is TRBJ2-1, the V gene TRBV19, with 8 bases lining up with TRBD2. The V gene's germline CDR1 is LNHDA and CDR2 SQIVND (reference sequence). Losses at the gene ends were 3 bases for V and 5 bases for J; bases not matched to a gene: 3. This CDR3 contains 14 residues. The CDR3 spells CASSIGTRHNEQFF. CDR3 DNA sequence: TGTGCCAGTAGTATCGGGACTAGGCACAATGAGCAGTTCTTC.

This clone was recorded only once. The gene calls are TRBV4-2 and TRBJ2-7; 11 positions agree with TRBD2. In germline, CDR1 is LGHNA, CDR2 YNFKEQ. This CDR3 spans 13 amino acids. The J segment lost 3 bases and the V segment lost 5 bases, leaving 0 bases of the junction unmatched. As DNA, the CDR3 is TGTGCCAGCAGCGGGACTAGCGGCTACGAGCAGTACTTC. It yields the protein CASSGTSGYEQYF.

The chain's CDR3 is CASSRQGMYEQYF. The CDR3 DNA follows: TGTGCCAGCAGTAGACAGGGGATGTACGAGCAGTACTTC. The V call is TRBV28, the J call TRBJ2-7; 8 bases are shared with TRBD1. Germline values: CDR1 MDHEN, CDR2 SYDVKM. The J segment lost 4 bases and the V segment lost 5 bases, leaving 4 bases of the junction unmatched. The CDR3 extends over 13 amino acids.

V usage is TRBV7-8 and J usage is TRBJ2-1; 11 nucleotides match TRBD2. The junction had 8 bases not matched to a gene; V was cut back by 5 bases and J by 8 bases. The CDR3 is made up of 15 amino acids. Germline V gene sequence: CDR1 SGHVS, CDR2 FQNEAQ. The CDR3 loop is CASSPSSGRRDEQFF. CDR3 nucleotide sequence: TGTGCCAGCAGCCCTTCTAGCGGGAGGCGTGATGAGCAGTTCTTC.

The V call is TRBV27, the J call TRBJ1-5; 10 bases match TRBD1. With 6 bases clipped from V and 6 bases from J, the junction kept 14 bases outside the gene matches. The germline V gene encodes CDR1 MNHEY and CDR2 SMNVEV (reference sequence). The CDR3 is 17 residues long. CDR3 loop: CASSPSWPGQGFQPQHF. Here the CDR3 DNA reads TGTGCCAGCAGCCCCTCCTGGCCGGGACAGGGGTTTCAGCCCCAGCATTTT.